A selection of T cell receptor beta chains follows, all from one sample in a study of CD8 T cells in ankylosing spondylitis. TCRdb ran MiXCR on the 5' RACE reads and lists one entry per CDR3 protein. The profile shows 85,000 to 100,000 distinct CDR3 sequences, roughly 8.7% of them singletons. Sequencing input: blood, either unsorted or a sorted T cell fraction (not recorded which). The receptors were gathered from a male donor with ankylosing spondylitis or in good health (not recorded which). CDR3s include the opening cysteine and the closing phenylalanine or tryptophan. Each record gives: clone size, D gene, V gene, J gene, CDR3 DNA, CDR3 protein. The D gene is left open where the match is weak. Not all rows give a size; the values are once, few, many and, for expanded clones, a class.

>many|TRBD2|TRBV20-1|TRBJ2-1
TGCAGTGCTTATAGCGGGAGCAATGAGCAGTTCTTC
CSAYSGSNEQFF
>NA|NA|TRBV5-1|TRBJ1-2
TGCGTCAGCAGCTTGGATGGCGGAGGGTCCCCGGGTGGCTACACCTTC
CVSSLDGGGSPGGYTF
>many|NA|TRBV27|TRBJ1-1
TGTGCCAGCAGTTGGAGAGGGAACACTGAAGCTTTCTTT
CASSWRGNTEAFF
>NA|NA|TRBV7-9|TRBJ1-1
TGTGCCAGCAGCCAGAATTGGCAGGTTGAGGTGAACACTGAAGCTTTCTTT
CASSQNWQVEVNTEAFF
>few|TRBD1|TRBV30|TRBJ2-5
TGTGCCTGGAGGCGGACAGGGGGCCGAGAGACCCAGTACTTC
CAWRRTGGRETQYF
>many|TRBD2|TRBV4-3|TRBJ2-1
TGCGCCAGCAGCCAAGGGGCCGGGACTAGCGGGATCAGCTCCTACAATGAGCAGTTCTTC
CASSQGAGTSGISSYNEQFF
>many|NA|TRBV5-5|TRBJ1-6
TGTGCCAGCAGCTCGGGACTTTATAATTCACCCCTCCACTTT
CASSSGLYNSPLHF
>NA|TRBD2|TRBV7-2|TRBJ2-1
TGTGCCAGCAGCTTACTTCTAGCGGGGGTCCACTACAATGAGCAGTTCTTC
CASSLLLAGVHYNEQFF
>many|NA|TRBV5-5|TRBJ2-7
TGTGCCAGCAGTCCTCCCGAAGCGGAACTGGGTGGGCAGTACTTC
CASSPPEAELGGQYF
>many|NA|TRBV4-3|TRBJ2-3
TGCGCCAGCAGCCTCTTCAACGCCCTAGCAGATACGCAGTATTTT
CASSLFNALADTQYF
>few|NA|TRBV3-1|TRBJ2-1
TGTGCCTGCAGCCAAGGAGTGTACGGGAGCTCCTACAATGAGCAGTTCTTC
CACSQGVYGSSYNEQFF